These 2 T cell receptor beta chains were all obtained from the same sample, sequenced in a study of blood T cells in healthy people across ages. Together with a sample-barcoded 5' primer, a J-beta primer mix was included in a second PCR lasting about 7 to 12 cycles. MiXCR, run by TCRdb on the 5' RACE reads, gives a single entry per CDR3 protein. The repertoire consists of some 900,000 distinct CDR3 sequences, with roughly 43% occurring once and the leading ten covering about an eighth. The sample comprised blood. These receptor sequences come from a man under 40 in good health.

This clonotype was detected ten times or more. V and J are TRBV6-2 or TRBV6-3 and TRBJ2-3; TRBD2 is a possible D gene (5 bases). The CDR3 length is 15 residues. Per the germline V gene, CDR1 is MNHEY and CDR2 is SVGEGT. Trimming removed 3 bases at V and 2 bases at J, with 12 bases between. CDR3 region: CASSYTEEPTDTQYF. CDR3 in DNA: TGTGCCAGCAGTTATACGGAGGAGCCCACAGATACGCAGTATTTT.

This chain links TRBV12-3 or TRBV12-4 with TRBJ1-5, with D perhaps TRBD1 (6 bases). Between the trimmed V and J ends, which lost 4 bases and 6 bases, there was a span of 10 bases. CDR3 length equals 13 residues. The CDR3 reads CASSSGDIQPQHF. The CDR3 DNA reads as TGTGCCAGCAGTTCGGGGGACATTCAGCCCCAGCATTTT.